The sample holds a few counts of the clone carrying this T cell receptor beta chain. What it recognizes is unknown. The PCR was carried out with 60 Vbeta primers and 13 Jbeta primers. TCRdb keeps only in-frame clones here, not all; method: immunoSEQ multiplex PCR. Among 150,000 or so clones, approximately 84% were seen once, and the ten largest hold approximately 1.9%. This entry comes from a study of cytomegalovirus exposure and HLA in healthy donors. Regarding the study as a whole: In a later analysis, at a false discovery rate of 0.05, over 15,000 TCR beta sequences matched HLA alleles.

J lost 3 bases, V lost 4 bases, and 9 bases had no gene match. The CDR3 is 15 amino acids. CDR1 and CDR2 (germline): SGHNT, YYREEE (reference sequence). The receptor was derived from a woman aged 40 to 55 in good health and CMV-seronegative. J is TRBJ2-5 and V is TRBV5-4; 7 positions match TRBD1. The sequenced sample consisted of PBMCs. This chain's CDR3 is CASSLTGTEKETQYF. The CDR3 DNA is TGTGCCAGCAGCCTCACCGGGACAGAGAAAGAGACCCAGTACTTC.